The table lists the clone carrying this T cell receptor (beta chain) with a count of one. The sample is drawn from a study of blood T cell repertoires in COVID-19. TCRdb's table, derived via immunoSEQ multiplex PCR, lists solely in-frame clones and lacks some. The table lists over 350,000 clones, over 75% of them singletons, with around 0.95% in the top ten. Germline V gene data show CDR1 as KGHSH and CDR2 as LQKENI. The CDR3 is 15 residues long. After removal of 1 base from V and 5 bases from J, the junction contained 4 bases not matched to a gene. Material for sequencing was PBMCs or T cells enriched from blood (not recorded which). The chain is built from TRBV18 and TRBJ2-5; 10 bases map to TRBD1. This TCR came from a woman in her thirties with acute COVID-19. Written as DNA, the CDR3 is TGTGCCAGCTCACCACGGGACAGGGGAAGTGAGACCCAGTACTTC. Translating gives CASSPRDRGSETQYF. Variable domain in full (rest from reference TRBV18 and TRBJ2-5): NAGVMQNPRHLVRRRGQEARLRCSPMKGHSHVYWYRQLPEEGLKFMVYLQKENIIDESGMPKERFSAEFPKEGPSILRIQQVVRGDSAAYFCASSPRDRGSETQYFGPGTRLLVL.